Listed below are T cell receptor beta chains from one sample, sequenced in a study of metastatic and nonmetastatic thyroid tumors. TCRdb re-clonotyped the PCR reads via MiXCR. The sample holds roughly 71,000 clones; 18% are singletons and the top ten take 9.5% to 15%. Sequencing input: blood. The receptors here all came from a female donor with papillary thyroid cancer or a benign thyroid nodule (not recorded which). Some clones in this sample may be carry-over from other donors' samples. Both conserved end residues are part of each CDR3. D genes are given only for firm matches.

v_gene: TRBV30; d_gene: NA; j_gene: TRBJ2-5; CDR3aa: CAWSSGRGSQETQYF
v_gene: TRBV5-1; d_gene: TRBD2; j_gene: TRBJ2-2; CDR3aa: CASSDTSGNGELFF
v_gene: TRBV19; d_gene: NA; j_gene: TRBJ1-5; CDR3aa: CASQYGNQPQHF
v_gene: TRBV5-1; d_gene: TRBD2; j_gene: TRBJ2-1; CDR3aa: CASSLGSSGNEQFF
v_gene: TRBV5-1; d_gene: NA; j_gene: TRBJ1-3; CDR3aa: CASSLDSSGNTIYF
v_gene: TRBV3-1; d_gene: NA; j_gene: TRBJ2-1; CDR3aa: CASSPKKEGPSYNEQFF
v_gene: TRBV15; d_gene: NA; j_gene: TRBJ2-7; CDR3aa: CATSREGGGRVYF
v_gene: TRBV11-2; d_gene: NA; j_gene: TRBJ1-6; CDR3aa: CASSLEAGGWSPLHF
v_gene: TRBV7-6; d_gene: NA; j_gene: TRBJ2-7; CDR3aa: CASRVGEGDRREWSEQYF
v_gene: TRBV6-1; d_gene: NA; j_gene: TRBJ1-5; CDR3aa: CASSEMTTMSQPQHF
v_gene: TRBV11-3; d_gene: NA; j_gene: TRBJ2-7; CDR3aa: CASSLVAEISYEQYF
v_gene: TRBV5-4; d_gene: NA; j_gene: TRBJ2-1; CDR3aa: CASSLWTLAGEQFF
v_gene: TRBV10-2; d_gene: NA; j_gene: TRBJ1-2; CDR3aa: CASNRRSEDGYTF
v_gene: TRBV30; d_gene: NA; j_gene: TRBJ2-3; CDR3aa: CAFGRKGLYTDTQYF
v_gene: TRBV9; d_gene: NA; j_gene: TRBJ2-6; CDR3aa: CASSPRIGVDTGANVLTF
v_gene: TRBV14; d_gene: TRBD1; j_gene: TRBJ1-3; CDR3aa: CASSPTGTGNTIYF
v_gene: TRBV28; d_gene: NA; j_gene: TRBJ1-3; CDR3aa: CASSFGTAGNTIYF
v_gene: TRBV19; d_gene: NA; j_gene: TRBJ1-3; CDR3aa: CASSKAHSGNTIYF
v_gene: TRBV5-1; d_gene: NA; j_gene: TRBJ2-2; CDR3aa: CASSLWPEGTGELFF
v_gene: TRBV7-9; d_gene: NA; j_gene: TRBJ2-1; CDR3aa: CASSLGGIGDEQFF
v_gene: TRBV11-3; d_gene: TRBD2; j_gene: TRBJ2-3; CDR3aa: CASSTRTSGMGTDTQYF
v_gene: TRBV27; d_gene: NA; j_gene: TRBJ2-3; CDR3aa: CASSLPGPGTDTQYF
v_gene: TRBV14; d_gene: TRBD2; j_gene: TRBJ2-4; CDR3aa: CASSQDLTSGVGAKNIQYF
v_gene: TRBV28; d_gene: NA; j_gene: TRBJ2-3; CDR3aa: CASSLFRAESTDTQYF
v_gene: TRBV18; d_gene: NA; j_gene: TRBJ2-1; CDR3aa: CASSPFMRGRYNEQFF